The 29 T cell receptor beta chains below all came from one sample that was sequenced in a study of cytomegalovirus exposure and HLA in healthy donors. Produced via immunoSEQ multiplex PCR; TCRdb's table is partial and in-frame only. The sample includes roughly 49,000 clones, 94% of them seen just once. Sequenced: PBMCs. These receptors all stem from a woman between 18 and 29 years old in good health and CMV-seropositive.

The genes are TRBV9 and TRBJ1-1; D might be TRBD1 (6 bases). Trimming removed 0 bases from V and 7 bases from J, with 16 bases in between. This CDR3 contains 15 residues. Germline-derived CDR1 and CDR2 are SGDLS and YYNGEE. The CDR3 DNA reads TGTGCCAGCAGCGTAGCCCCTGTATCGGGACATGAAGCTTTCTTT. It translates to CASSVAPVSGHEAFF.

The chain recombines TRBV9 with TRBJ2-5, with 7 bases matching TRBD2. CDR3 length: 15 residues. Trimming removed 0 bases from V and 4 bases from J; junction bases left unmatched: 6. Germline V gene data show CDR1 as SGDLS and CDR2 as YYNGEE. DNA of the CDR3: TGTGCCAGCAGCGTAGGTGCGGGAGCGGCAGAGACCCAGTACTTC. Protein product: CASSVGAGAAETQYF.

CDR3 sequence: CAISSTGDYGYTF. CDR3 sequence (DNA): TGTGCCATCAGCTCGACAGGGGACTATGGCTACACCTTC. J is TRBJ1-2 and V is TRBV10-3, with 8 positions matching TRBD1. Germline V CDR1 and CDR2: ENHRY, SYGVKD. This CDR3 is 13 amino acids long. J was trimmed by 3 bases and V by 6 bases; bases with no gene match: 3.

This chain links TRBV19 with TRBJ1-5, with a weak D call TRBD1 (6 bases). V lost 10 bases to trimming and J lost 6 bases, with 13 bases between them. CDR1 and CDR2 (germline): LNHDA, SQIVND (reference sequence). This CDR3 spans 12 amino acids. CDR3 region: CATQQGRQPQHF. DNA for the CDR3: TGTGCCACCCAACAGGGTCGTCAGCCCCAGCATTTT.

The CDR3 sequence is CASSLSRTGIMNTEAFF. The DNA of the CDR3 is TGCGCCAGCAGCTTGTCCAGGACAGGGATTATGAACACTGAAGCTTTCTTT. The genes are TRBV5-1 and TRBJ1-1; 8 bases match TRBD1. The germline V gene encodes CDR1 SGHRS and CDR2 YFSETQ. J gave up 0 bases and V 1 base, and 8 bases lay outside the gene matches. This CDR3 has 17 amino acids. The full variable domain, its missing parts supplied by reference TRBV5-1 and TRBJ1-1, is KAGVTQTPRYLIKTRGQQVTLSCSPISGHRSVSWYQQTPGQGLQFLFEYFSETQRNKGNFPGRFSGRQFSNSRSEMNVSTLELGDSALYLCASSLSRTGIMNTEAFFGQGTRLTVV.

In regard to this clone: It is unclear where the CDR3 begins or ends on the DNA, so no DNA is shown, and the CDR3 is as TCRdb lists it. The V and J genes are TRBV27 and TRBJ1-5. The germline CDR1 and CDR2 sequences are MNHEY and SMNVEV (reference sequence). The CDR3 totals 12 residues, both ends included. The CDR3: CASSFGEGPQHF.

This sequence joins TRBV28 and TRBJ1-1; D may be TRBD1 (6 bases). This CDR3 has 16 residues. CDR1 and CDR2 (germline): MDHEN, SYDVKM. V was trimmed by 3 bases and J by 0 bases, leaving 14 bases between them. CDR3 sequence (DNA): TGTGCCAGCAGTTTGGTAGGGGGGGCTTTGAACACTGAAGCTTTCTTT. It yields the protein CASSLVGGALNTEAFF.

The chain employs TRBV6-1 and TRBJ2-3; 8 positions agree with TRBD1. V trimming: 6 bases; J trimming: 5 bases; junction bases outside the gene matches: 10. This CDR3 has 15 residues. Germline V CDR1 and CDR2: MNHNS, SASEGT. The CDR3 nucleotides read TGTGCCAGCAGAGCTACAGGGGGAGTGTTAGATACGCAGTATTTT. This gives the protein CASRATGGVLDTQYF.

The genes are TRBV6-1 and TRBJ1-5, with a weak D call TRBD1 (5 bases). Per germline, CDR1 MNHNS and CDR2 SASEGT. This CDR3 is built from 16 residues. V dropped 4 bases and J dropped 2 bases, with 15 bases sitting between them. CDR3 bases: TGTGCCAGCAGTGTCGAGGAGGGAGGGGGCAATCAGCCCCAGCATTTT. Protein: CASSVEEGGGNQPQHF.

V is TRBV4-3 and J is TRBJ2-7, with TRBD2 matching over 10 bases. The CDR3 runs 15 residues. Germline V CDR1 and CDR2: LGHNA, YSLEER. Trimming cost V 4 bases and J 7 bases; bases outside gene matches: 10. The CDR3 DNA reads TGCGCCAGCAGCCCCCAGCTAGCGGGAGCATTAGAGCAGTACTTC. It codes for CASSPQLAGALEQYF.

J is TRBJ1-4 and V is TRBV13; D gene unclear. Germline values: CDR1 PRHDT, CDR2 FYEKMQ (reference sequence). The CDR3 consists of 14 residues. V was shortened by 6 bases and J by 2 bases, with 10 bases between the two germline ends. This CDR3 is CASSSSGTNEKLFF. DNA of the CDR3: TGTGCCAGCAGTTCATCCGGGACTAATGAAAAACTGTTTTTT.

The chain combines TRBV5-1 with TRBJ2-5, with 10 bases lining up with TRBD1. The ends lost 3 bases at V and 5 bases at J; junction bases unmatched: 10. CDR1 is SGHRS and CDR2 is YFSETQ in the germline V gene. This CDR3 region has 16 residues. The CDR3 spells CASSYRQGASGETQYF. CDR3 bases: TGCGCCAGCAGCTATAGACAGGGGGCTTCTGGGGAGACCCAGTACTTC. Combining the CDR3 with reference TRBV5-1 and TRBJ2-5 gives the whole variable domain KAGVTQTPRYLIKTRGQQVTLSCSPISGHRSVSWYQQTPGQGLQFLFEYFSETQRNKGNFPGRFSGRQFSNSRSEMNVSTLELGDSALYLCASSYRQGASGETQYFGPGTRLLVL.

This rearrangement joins TRBV13 to TRBJ2-2; the D is unclear. Germline V CDR1 and CDR2: PRHDT, FYEKMQ (reference sequence). The CDR3 has 14 residues. Trimming removed 5 bases at V and 2 bases at J, with 9 bases between. DNA for the CDR3: TGTGCCAGCAGCCCCGACTCAAACACCGGGGAGCTGTTTTTT. It codes for CASSPDSNTGELFF.

V and J are TRBV7-9 and TRBJ2-7; 10 positions match TRBD1. The CDR3 length is 17 residues. Germline V gives CDR1 SEHNR, CDR2 FQNEAQ (reference sequence). The J segment lost 6 bases and the V segment lost 5 bases, leaving 16 bases of the junction unmatched. The CDR3 sequence: CASSAPGTGTGAAEQYF. The CDR3 DNA reads TGTGCCAGCAGCGCCCCCGGTACTGGGACAGGGGCGGCCGAGCAGTACTTC.

This chain links TRBV19 with TRBJ1-2; 10 bases are shared with TRBD1. CDR1 and CDR2 (germline): LNHDA, SQIVND (reference sequence). Germline trimming cut 3 bases from V and 3 bases from J; bases unmatched to any gene: 4. This CDR3 region has 15 residues. The CDR3 DNA reads TGTGCCAGTAGTATGAGGACAGGGGGATACTATGGCTACACCTTC. The encoded protein is CASSMRTGGYYGYTF.

This chain uses TRBV6-6 with TRBJ2-3; TRBD1 is a possible D gene (5 bases). The CDR3 contains 15 residues. From germline, CDR1 is MNHNY and CDR2 SVGAGI (reference sequence). V was trimmed by 5 bases and J by 1 base, leaving 13 bases between them. CDR3: CASSPTGVRTDTQYF. Written as DNA, the CDR3 is TGTGCCAGCAGTCCTACAGGAGTCCGCACAGATACGCAGTATTTT.

V gene TRBV19 combines with J gene TRBJ1-5; tentative D call: TRBD1 (6 bases). V lost 4 bases to trimming and J lost 1 base, with 14 bases between them. The CDR3 has 16 amino acids. Germline CDR1 and CDR2: LNHDA and SQIVND (reference sequence). CDR3 DNA: TGTGCCAGTAGTAGGGGGCCAGGTTGGAGCAATCAGCCCCAGCATTTT. Amino acids: CASSRGPGWSNQPQHF.

The chain combines TRBV27 with TRBJ2-1, with 7 positions matching TRBD1. The germline CDR1 and CDR2 sequences are MNHEY and SMNVEV (reference sequence). J lost 7 bases, V lost 9 bases, and 15 bases had no gene match. The CDR3 has 15 amino acids. The DNA for the CDR3 is TGTGCCAGTGGGTCTTCCGGGACAGACAGAAATGAGCAGTTCTTC. Protein: CASGSSGTDRNEQFF.

The V call is TRBV28, the J call TRBJ1-5; no definite D call. The length of the CDR3 is 14 residues. Trimming left V 2 bases short and J 6 bases short, with 11 bases between. CDR1 and CDR2 (germline): MDHEN, SYDVKM. CDR3 protein: CASSLRVGSQPQHF. In DNA, the CDR3 is TGTGCCAGCAGTTTAAGAGTGGGCTCTCAGCCCCAGCATTTT.

This chain connects TRBV30 to TRBJ2-7, with 7 bases that match TRBD1. CDR1 and CDR2 from the germline V gene are GTSNPN and SVGIG (reference sequence). With V trimmed by 8 bases and J by 4 bases, 8 bases remained unmatched. CDR3 length: 12 residues. The CDR3 bases are TGTGCCGGCGAGACAGGGCGGTACGAGCAGTACTTC. Its protein product is CAGETGRYEQYF.

This sequence joins TRBV18 and TRBJ2-7; D may be TRBD1 (5 bases). The germline CDR1 and CDR2 sequences are KGHSH and LQKENI. The CDR3 runs to 15 residues. Trimming removed 6 bases from V and 0 bases from J, with 15 bases in between. In nucleotides, the CDR3 is TGTGCCAGCTCCCGGACACCTTCGGGCTCCTACGAGCAGTACTTC. Translating gives CASSRTPSGSYEQYF.

The J gene is TRBJ2-1, the V gene TRBV5-8; 7 nucleotides match TRBD2. CDR1 and CDR2 (germline): SGHTS, YDEGEE. The CDR3 has 17 amino acids. With V trimmed by 4 bases and J by 10 bases, 20 bases remained unmatched. CDR3 nucleotides: TGTGCCAGCAGCAAGATATTCCGGACTAGTTCTATATGCGAGCAGTTCTTC. Residues: CASSKIFRTSSICEQFF.

This clone was seen just once. The chain uses TRBV9 and TRBJ2-1; D is perhaps TRBD2 (6 bases). Germline V gene lookup returns CDR1 SGDLS and CDR2 YYNGEE. The ends were cut back, 3 bases at V and 1 base at J, with 20 bases in the middle. The CDR3 loop spans 18 amino acids. CDR3 loop: CASSAPPGTPLSYNEQFF. The CDR3 DNA is TGTGCCAGCAGCGCCCCCCCCGGGACTCCTCTTTCCTACAATGAGCAGTTCTTC.

V usage is TRBV6-5 and J usage is TRBJ1-1; D unclear. V lost 6 bases and J lost 4, with 15 bases in between. The CDR3 spans 14 residues. Germline CDR1 reads MNHEY; CDR2 reads SVGAGI. DNA of the CDR3: TGTGCCAGCAGCCGAATATCCGGAGCCACTGAAGCTTTCTTT. Encoded protein: CASSRISGATEAFF.

The rearrangement links TRBV5-4 to TRBJ2-7; perhaps TRBD1 as D (5 bases). V was cut by 5 bases and J by 3 bases, with 12 bases left in between. Per the germline V gene, CDR1 is SGHNT and CDR2 is YYREEE (reference sequence). This CDR3 spans 13 amino acids. CDR3 sequence (DNA): TGTGCCAGCAGTCTGGGGCAGAACTACGAGCAGTACTTC. It is translated as CASSLGQNYEQYF.

The V and J genes are TRBV7-9 and TRBJ1-5, with TRBD1 matching 9 bases. V shed 4 bases and J 4 bases; nucleotides not matched to a gene: 8. This CDR3 is built from 16 residues. CDR1 SEHNR and CDR2 FQNEAQ come from the germline V gene (reference sequence). This chain's CDR3 is CASSSAGQGLNQPQHF. CDR3 nucleotides: TGTGCCAGCAGCTCTGCGGGACAGGGTTTAAATCAGCCCCAGCATTTT.

CDR3 residues: CAWSVTSVTDTQYF. DNA for the CDR3: TGTGCCTGGAGTGTGACTAGCGTCACAGATACGCAGTATTTT. The chain is built from TRBV30 and TRBJ2-3, with 8 positions matching TRBD2. Looked up from germline, CDR1 is GTSNPN and CDR2 is SVGIG (reference sequence). This CDR3 is 14 amino acids long. V lost 0 bases and J lost 2; bases outside the gene matches: 1. Using reference TRBV30 and TRBJ2-3 for the parts outside the CDR3, the full variable domain is SQTIHQWPATLVQPVGSPLSLECTVEGTSNPNLYWYRQAAGRGLQLLFYSVGIGQISSEVPQNLSASRPQDRQFILSSKKLLLSDSGFYLCAWSVTSVTDTQYFGPGTRLTVL.

The rearrangement joins TRBV21-1 to TRBJ2-3; the table's D call TRBD2 went unverified against the DNA. TRBV21-1 is described as a pseudogene. The CDR3 loop spans 17 amino acids. The CDR3 sequence: CASSKVGSGRNTDTQYF. The CDR3 nucleotides read TGTGCCAGCAGCAAAGTGGGTAGCGGTAGAAACACAGATACGCAGTATTTT.

The rearrangement uses TRBV4-2 and TRBJ2-7, with D possibly matching TRBD1 (6 bases). V was cut by 0 bases and J by 2 bases, with 14 bases left in between. The CDR3 has 16 amino acids. Per the germline V gene, CDR1 is LGHNA and CDR2 is YNFKEQ. The CDR3 bases are TGTGCCAGCAGCCAAGAATTAGGGGGAAGCACCTACGAGCAGTACTTC. Its protein is CASSQELGGSTYEQYF.